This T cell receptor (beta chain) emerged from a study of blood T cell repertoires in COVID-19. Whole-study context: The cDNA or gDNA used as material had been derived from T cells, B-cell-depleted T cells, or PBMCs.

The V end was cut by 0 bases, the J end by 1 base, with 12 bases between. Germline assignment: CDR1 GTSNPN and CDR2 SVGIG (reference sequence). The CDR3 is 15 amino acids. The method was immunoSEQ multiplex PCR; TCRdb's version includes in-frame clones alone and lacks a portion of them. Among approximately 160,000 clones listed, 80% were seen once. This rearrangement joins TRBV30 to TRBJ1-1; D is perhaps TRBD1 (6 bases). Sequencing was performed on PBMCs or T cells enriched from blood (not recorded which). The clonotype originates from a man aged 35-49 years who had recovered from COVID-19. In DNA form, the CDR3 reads TGTGCCTGGAGTGTAAAATTAGGGGGGAACACTGAAGCTTTCTTT. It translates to CAWSVKLGGNTEAFF.